These 8 T cell receptor beta chains were sequenced from one sample in a study of blood T cells in healthy people across ages. A J-beta primer mix and a sample-barcoded 5' primer were used in a second PCR of about 6 to 12 cycles. TCRdb reprocessed the 5' RACE reads with MiXCR, giving one entry per CDR3 protein. The sample yields roughly 930,000 distinct CDR3 sequences, around 46% seen once. The sequencing sample was made of blood. All receptors derive from a young man in good health.

This clonotype was counted a few times. The J gene is TRBJ2-5, the V gene TRBV10-3; D is ambiguous. Trimming removed 8 bases from V and 0 bases from J, with 4 bases in between. The CDR3 is 11 amino acids. Germline CDR1 ENHRY, CDR2 SYGVKD. The CDR3, as DNA: TGTGCCATCCGAAACCAAGAGACCCAGTACTTC. Protein: CAIRNQETQYF.

This rearrangement joins TRBV20-1 to TRBJ1-3; 10 nucleotides align to TRBD1. The CDR3 is 16 residues long. The V gene's germline CDR1 is DFQATT and CDR2 SNEGSKA (reference sequence). The V segment lost 2 bases and the J segment 2 bases; nucleotides outside the gene matches: 6. The CDR3 DNA follows: TGCAGTGCTAGACCCGGAGGACAGGGGGCTGGAAACACCATATATTTT. It encodes CSARPGGQGAGNTIYF.

This chain uses TRBV7-6 with TRBJ2-7, with 9 bases that match TRBD2. Unmatched junction bases numbered 4, after V lost 1 base and J lost 3 bases. This CDR3 is built from 15 residues. Per the germline V gene, CDR1 is SGHVS and CDR2 is FNYEAQ. The CDR3 region has the DNA TGTGCCAGCAGCTTAGAGGCTAGCGGGGTCTACGAGCAGTACTTC. Its translation: CASSLEASGVYEQYF.

This rearrangement joins TRBV29-1 to TRBJ1-1; D not certain. CDR1 is SQVTM and CDR2 is ANQGSEA in the germline V gene. The CDR3 spans 14 residues. Trimming cost V 7 bases and J 1 base, with 16 bases left between them. CDR3 loop: CSAKGRQKNTEAFF. The CDR3 DNA is TGCAGCGCCAAAGGAAGGCAGAAGAACACTGAAGCTTTCTTT.

This clonotype was recorded a few times. The V gene is TRBV6-2 or TRBV6-3, the J gene TRBJ1-1; unclear D gene. CDR3 length equals 15 residues. Trimming left V 5 bases short and J 1 base short, with 14 bases between. Germline V gene lookup returns CDR1 MNHEY and CDR2 SVGEGT. The DNA for the CDR3 is TGTGCCAGCAGTCACCGGGCCAGAAGGAACACTGAAGCTTTCTTT. Its translation: CASSHRARRNTEAFF.

This clonotype was counted between two and nine times. This sequence joins TRBV20-1 and TRBJ2-3; D may be TRBD1 (5 bases). This CDR3 spans 15 amino acids. CDR1 DFQATT and CDR2 SNEGSKA come from the germline V gene (reference sequence). V lost 0 bases to trimming and J lost 2 bases, with 12 bases between them. The CDR3 sequence: CSARDLTDYTDTQYF. The CDR3 DNA sequence: TGCAGTGCTAGAGACTTGACAGATTACACAGATACGCAGTATTTT.

The chain uses TRBV25-1 and TRBJ1-1, with D uncertain. CDR1 is MGHDK, CDR2 SYGVNS, per germline. The CDR3 is 13 amino acids. V was clipped by 4 bases and J by 10 bases, with 16 bases between them. As DNA, the CDR3 is TGTGCCAGCAGTGCCGTTTCGGCCCTCGGAGCTTTCTTT. Protein product: CASSAVSALGAFF.

The CDR3 here is CASSEGLAGVGELFF. The CDR3 nucleotides read TGTGCCAGCAGTGAAGGACTAGCGGGGGTCGGGGAGCTGTTTTTT. The rearrangement uses TRBV12-3 or TRBV12-4 and TRBJ2-2; 13 bases are a match to TRBD2. This CDR3 has 15 amino acids. V lost 5 bases, J lost 7 bases, and 4 bases stayed unmatched.